This is a list of T cell receptor beta chains from one sample in a study of shared clonotypes between healthy human individuals. The protocol was immunoSEQ multiplex PCR, while the TCRdb copy is restricted to in-frame clones and leaves out a portion. The sample holds about 180,000 clones; 80% to 95% are singletons and the top ten take approximately 0.07%. The sample consisted of naive CD4+ T cells sorted from blood. All receptors derive from a woman aged 25 to 39 in good health. Each CDR3 is given without its conserved first and last residue.

>TRBV7-3
ASSLIPDEQF
>TRBV9
ASSARQGFEAF
>TRBV7-6
ASSPLLGTQY
>TRBV7-2
ASSLDVGGSYEQY
>TRBV9
ASSVGGATYNEQF
>TRBV2
ASSEGGTEAF
>TRBV18
ASSPFSVGLGNDEQF
>TRBV19
ASTGPRAGVDTGELF
>TRBV11-2
ASSLQGSTNEKLF
>TRBV18
ASSQGQGLDTEAF
>TRBV5-1
ASSLDPSGEAF
>TRBV28
ASKRGNSNQPQH
>TRBV14
ASSQDLGQGPGANVLT
>TRBV4-1
ASSQTRDRGLGGYT
>TRBV5-1
ASSLVGGASYEQY
>TRBV5-1
ASSLGAGGRAHEQY
>TRBV29-1
SVQQDNTEAF
>TRBV6-5
ASRMDGHYGYT
>TRBV9
ASSVGTLAGATDTQY
>TRBV27
ASRKPGGSEKLF
>TRBV5-4
ASSWGASSGANVLT
>TRBV12-5
ASGRRTGQIYGYT
>TRBV7-2
ASSFFANRGRFQPQH
>TRBV28
ASSTGRTSYEQY
>TRBV28
ASSTTSGGYNEQF
>TRBV7-8
ASSLGVLILSSGANVLT
>TRBV18
ASSPTGQETQY
>TRBV5-1
ASSLSLAGGSGYEQY
>TRBV14
ASSRNPLAGLPYEQY
>TRBV16
ASSPMTSGNYEQY
>TRBV15
ATSREGAVSYEQY
>TRBV6-1
ASRVVGVTNYGYT
>TRBV7-6
ASSLLVGGSSYNEQF
>TRBV19
ASSAQAGVAYNEQF
>TRBV19
ASGNRDPGNTIY
>TRBV11-1
ASSRQGGTGELF
>TRBV10-2
ASSPQGPANTGELF
>TRBV5-4
ASSNNPGQANTIY
>TRBV7-9
ASSLPGTPGLETQY
>TRBV4-1
ASSRRESGLAGSYEQY
>TRBV28
ASSRGYGNQPQH
>TRBV10-1
ASSEHTGTGRQY
>TRBV5-4
ASSLIGREAGELF
>TRBV6-5
ASSYGGLNEQY
>TRBV5-1
ASSLHREPGVGANVLT
>TRBV6-5
ASSKLPGTGVF
>TRBV27
ASSLRGQKEQY
>TRBV6-5
ASSPGWGSSYEQY
>TRBV19
ASSIGQLYGYT
>TRBV4-2
ASSQDGPGLSTDTQY
>TRBV18
ASSPTRGVEQY